A single sample gave rise to the 6 T cell receptor beta chains below, sequenced in a study of shared clonotypes between healthy human individuals. The data were produced by immunoSEQ multiplex PCR, yet TCRdb's version contains in-frame clones alone and is incomplete. Of some 320,000 clones detected, around 87% appear once; the ten largest clones hold 15% to 20%. Source material: memory CD8+ T cells sorted from blood. Subset given: CD45RO+ cells pooled with CCR7-negative TemRA cells. The receptors derive from a man aged 18 to 30 in good health.

The chain has TRBV10-2 and TRBJ2-1; D gene unclear. V was shortened by 0 bases and J by 7 bases, with 10 bases between the two germline ends. CDR1 is WSHSY and CDR2 is SAAADI in the germline V gene. CDR3 size: 14 residues. CDR3 protein: CASSESAGMNEQFF. The CDR3 DNA reads as TGCGCCAGCAGTGAGTCTGCTGGGATGAATGAGCAGTTCTTC.

This clone has just one count. The chain uses TRBV2 and TRBJ2-7; no clear D gene. CDR1 and CDR2 (germline): SNHLY, FYNNEI. Trimming removed 2 bases from V and 6 bases from J, with 11 bases in between. CDR3 length equals 13 residues. CDR3 sequence reads: CASSEWTSREQYF. CDR3 DNA: TGTGCCAGCAGTGAATGGACCTCCCGCGAGCAGTACTTC.

The V and J genes are TRBV5-1 and TRBJ2-5, with D perhaps TRBD1 (6 bases). This CDR3 has 17 amino acids. V was trimmed by 0 bases and J by 4 bases, leaving 19 bases between them. Germline V gives CDR1 SGHRS, CDR2 YFSETQ. The CDR3 coding sequence is TGCGCCAGCAGCTTGGCCACGAGGGTAGGGGGATTAGAGACCCAGTACTTC. Protein: CASSLATRVGGLETQYF. Complete variable domain (other parts from reference TRBV5-1 and TRBJ2-5): KAGVTQTPRYLIKTRGQQVTLSCSPISGHRSVSWYQQTPGQGLQFLFEYFSETQRNKGNFPGRFSGRQFSNSRSEMNVSTLELGDSALYLCASSLATRVGGLETQYFGPGTRLLVL.

The chain recombines TRBV14 with TRBJ2-7; tentative D call: TRBD2 (6 bases). This CDR3 spans 13 amino acids. Trimming shortened V by 8 bases and J by 6 bases, and 17 bases separated the two germline ends. Germline V gene lookup returns CDR1 SGHDN and CDR2 FVKESK. CDR3 nucleotides: TGTGCCAGCTGTGTCACGCACGGGGGCGAGCAGTACTTC. This sequence encodes CASCVTHGGEQYF.

This chain links TRBV27 with TRBJ1-6; D uncertain. V was cut by 6 bases and J by 10 bases, with 16 bases left in between. The CDR3 has 14 amino acids. Germline V lookup: CDR1 MNHEY, CDR2 SMNVEV (reference sequence). In DNA form, the CDR3 reads TGTGCCAGCAGACTCCATCAGGATATCTCACCCCTCCACTTT. Encoded protein: CASRLHQDISPLHF.

The rearrangement uses TRBV7-9 and TRBJ2-1, with 7 bases that match TRBD2. The CDR3 length is 15 residues. Germline CDR1 and CDR2: SEHNR and FQNEAQ (reference sequence). Trimming took 6 bases from V and 10 from J; bases not matched to a gene: 15. The CDR3 sequence: CASRDGTSALGEQFF. The CDR3 DNA sequence: TGTGCCAGCAGAGATGGTACTAGCGCCCTAGGGGAGCAGTTCTTC.